This TCR beta chain was observed in a study of long-term antiretroviral therapy in people with HIV. Comment on this clone: The antigen remains unidentified.

In germline, CDR1 is WSHSY, CDR2 SAAADI. With 2 bases removed from V and 6 bases from J, the gap between germline ends came to 11 bases. CDR3 length equals 14 residues. Survey-level resolution applied to immunoSEQ assay v3.0. Assay used: immunoSEQ multiplex PCR; TCRdb lists only in-frame clones, some missing. The sample lists about 20,000 clones; 75% to 90% were seen once. Study results and limitations: Samples were collected from 2004 to 2017 under possibly less effective ART regimens.

The rearrangement links TRBV10-2 to TRBJ2-4; possibly TRBD1 or TRBD2 for D (5 bases each). The sequence came from a man in his fifties with HIV. The sample here was unsorted PBMCs, taken 4.2 years after starting antiretroviral therapy. In DNA form, the CDR3 reads TGCGCCAGCAGTGAGGGGCCGGGGACAAACATTCAGTACTTC. Protein: CASSEGPGTNIQYF.